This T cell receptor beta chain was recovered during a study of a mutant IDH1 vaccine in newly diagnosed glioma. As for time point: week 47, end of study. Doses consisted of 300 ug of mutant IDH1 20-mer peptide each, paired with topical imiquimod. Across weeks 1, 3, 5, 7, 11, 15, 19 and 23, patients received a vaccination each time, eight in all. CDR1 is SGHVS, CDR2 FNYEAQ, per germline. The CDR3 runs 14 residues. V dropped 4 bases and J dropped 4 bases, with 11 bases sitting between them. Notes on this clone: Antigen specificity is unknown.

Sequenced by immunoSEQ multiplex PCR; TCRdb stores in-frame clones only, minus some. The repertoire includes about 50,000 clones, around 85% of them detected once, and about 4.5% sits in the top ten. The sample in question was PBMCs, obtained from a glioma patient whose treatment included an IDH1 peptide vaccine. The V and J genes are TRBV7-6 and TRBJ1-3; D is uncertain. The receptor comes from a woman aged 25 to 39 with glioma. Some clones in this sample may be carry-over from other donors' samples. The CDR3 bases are TGTGCCAGCAGCTCAGACACGGAAGGAAACACCATATATTTT. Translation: CASSSDTEGNTIYF.